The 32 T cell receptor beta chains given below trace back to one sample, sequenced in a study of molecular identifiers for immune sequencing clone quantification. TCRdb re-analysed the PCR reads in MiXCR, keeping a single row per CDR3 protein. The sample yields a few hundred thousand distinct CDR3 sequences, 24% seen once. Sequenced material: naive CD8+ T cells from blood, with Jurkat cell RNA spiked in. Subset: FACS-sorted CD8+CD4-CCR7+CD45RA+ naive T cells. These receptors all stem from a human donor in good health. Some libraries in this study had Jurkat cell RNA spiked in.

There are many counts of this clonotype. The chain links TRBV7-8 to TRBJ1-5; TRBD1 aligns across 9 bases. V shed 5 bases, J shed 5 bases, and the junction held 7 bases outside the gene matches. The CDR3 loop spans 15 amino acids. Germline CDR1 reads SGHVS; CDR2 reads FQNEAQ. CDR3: CASSPIGQGHQPQHF. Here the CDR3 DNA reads TGTGCCAGCAGCCCAATCGGACAGGGGCATCAGCCCCAGCATTTT.

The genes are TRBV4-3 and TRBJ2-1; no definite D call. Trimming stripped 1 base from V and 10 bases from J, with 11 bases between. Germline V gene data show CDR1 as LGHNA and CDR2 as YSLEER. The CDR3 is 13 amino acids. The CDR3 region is CASSQVRFMEQFF. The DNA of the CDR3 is TGCGCCAGCAGCCAAGTTCGATTTATGGAGCAGTTCTTC.

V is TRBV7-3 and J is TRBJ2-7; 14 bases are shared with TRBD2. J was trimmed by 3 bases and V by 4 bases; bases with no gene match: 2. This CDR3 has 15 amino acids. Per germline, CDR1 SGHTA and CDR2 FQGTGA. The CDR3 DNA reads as TGTGCCAGCAGCTGGGGACTAGCGGGGGACTACGAGCAGTACTTC. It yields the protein CASSWGLAGDYEQYF.

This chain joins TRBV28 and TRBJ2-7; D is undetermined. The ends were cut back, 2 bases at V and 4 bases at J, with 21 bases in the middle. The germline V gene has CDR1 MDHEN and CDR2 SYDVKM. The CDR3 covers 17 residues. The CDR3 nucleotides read TGTGCCAGCAGTTTAACCCCTATAGGATTCCGGTTTTACGAGCAGTACTTC. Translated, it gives CASSLTPIGFRFYEQYF.

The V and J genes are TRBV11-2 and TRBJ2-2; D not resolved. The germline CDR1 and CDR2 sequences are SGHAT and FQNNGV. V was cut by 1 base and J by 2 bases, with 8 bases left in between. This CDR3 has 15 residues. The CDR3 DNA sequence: TGTGCCAGCAGCTTAGCATGGATTAACACCGGGGAGCTGTTTTTT. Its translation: CASSLAWINTGELFF.

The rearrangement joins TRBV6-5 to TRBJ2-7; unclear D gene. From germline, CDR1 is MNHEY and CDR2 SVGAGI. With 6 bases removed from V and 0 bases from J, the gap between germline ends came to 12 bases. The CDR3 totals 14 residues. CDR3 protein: CASSPKLSSYEQYF. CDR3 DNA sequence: TGTGCCAGCAGCCCCAAGCTTTCCTCCTACGAGCAGTACTTC.

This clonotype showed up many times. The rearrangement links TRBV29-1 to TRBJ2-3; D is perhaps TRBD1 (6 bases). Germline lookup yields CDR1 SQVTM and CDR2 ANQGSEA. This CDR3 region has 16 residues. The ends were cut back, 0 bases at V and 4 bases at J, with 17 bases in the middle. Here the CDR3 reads CSVEDFTGKNSDTQYF. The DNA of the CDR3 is TGCAGCGTTGAAGATTTTACAGGGAAGAATTCAGATACGCAGTATTTT.

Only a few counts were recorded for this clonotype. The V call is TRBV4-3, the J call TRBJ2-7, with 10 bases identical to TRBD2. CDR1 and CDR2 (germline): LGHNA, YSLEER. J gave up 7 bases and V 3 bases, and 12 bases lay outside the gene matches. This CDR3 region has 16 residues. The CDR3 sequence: CASSQERAGGLYEQYF. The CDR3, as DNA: TGCGCCAGCAGCCAGGAACGAGCGGGAGGGTTATATGAGCAGTACTTC.

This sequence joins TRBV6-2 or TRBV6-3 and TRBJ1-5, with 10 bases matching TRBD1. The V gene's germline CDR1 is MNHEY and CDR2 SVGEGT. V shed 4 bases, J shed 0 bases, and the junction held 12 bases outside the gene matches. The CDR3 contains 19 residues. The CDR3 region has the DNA TGTGCCAGCAGTTCCCAAACCGGGACAGGGGACTATAGCAATCAGCCCCAGCATTTT. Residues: CASSSQTGTGDYSNQPQHF.

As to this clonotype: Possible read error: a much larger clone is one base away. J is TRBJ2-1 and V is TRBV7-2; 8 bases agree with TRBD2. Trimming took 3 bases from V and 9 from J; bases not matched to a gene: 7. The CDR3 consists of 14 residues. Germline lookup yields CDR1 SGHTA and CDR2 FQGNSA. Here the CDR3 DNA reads TGTGCCAGCAGCTTTCTAACGGGAGGGGGTGAGCAGTTCTTC. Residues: CASSFLTGGGEQFF.

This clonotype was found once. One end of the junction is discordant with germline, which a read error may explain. The CDR3 spells CAGSLGTGAGAAQYF. CDR3 coding DNA: TGTGCCGGCAGCTTAGGGACAGGGGCTGGAGCGGCCCAGTACTTC. The chain carries TRBV7-7 and TRBJ2-5, with 10 bases matching TRBD1. The CDR3 consists of 15 residues. Per the germline V gene, CDR1 is SSHAT and CDR2 is FNYEAQ (reference sequence). The full variable domain, in which reference TRBV7-7 and TRBJ2-5 provide the parts outside the CDR3, is GAGVSQSPRYKVTKRGQDVTLRCDPISSHATLYWYQQALGQGPEFLTYFNYEAQPDKSGLPSDRFSAERPEGSISTLTIQRTEQRDSAMYRCAGSLGTGAGAAQYFGPGTRLLVL.

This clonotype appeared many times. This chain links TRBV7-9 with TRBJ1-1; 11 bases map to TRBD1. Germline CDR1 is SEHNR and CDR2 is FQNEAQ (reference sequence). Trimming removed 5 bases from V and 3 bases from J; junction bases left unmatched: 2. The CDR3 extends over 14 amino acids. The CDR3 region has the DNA TGTGCCAGCAGCGGGACAGGGGGGCACACTGAAGCTTTCTTT. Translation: CASSGTGGHTEAFF. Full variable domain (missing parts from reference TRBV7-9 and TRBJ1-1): DTGVSQNPRHKITKRGQNVTFRCDPISEHNRLYWYRQTLGQGPEFLTYFQNEAQLEKSRLLSDRFSAERPKGSFSTLEIQRTEQGDSAMYLCASSGTGGHTEAFFGQGTRLTVV.

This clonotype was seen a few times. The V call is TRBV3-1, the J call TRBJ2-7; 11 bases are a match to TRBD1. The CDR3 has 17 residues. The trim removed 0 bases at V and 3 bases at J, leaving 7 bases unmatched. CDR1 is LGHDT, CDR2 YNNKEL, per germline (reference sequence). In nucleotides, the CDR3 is TGTGCCAGCAGCCAAGACTTCCCGGGACAGGGGGTCTACGAGCAGTACTTC. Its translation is CASSQDFPGQGVYEQYF.

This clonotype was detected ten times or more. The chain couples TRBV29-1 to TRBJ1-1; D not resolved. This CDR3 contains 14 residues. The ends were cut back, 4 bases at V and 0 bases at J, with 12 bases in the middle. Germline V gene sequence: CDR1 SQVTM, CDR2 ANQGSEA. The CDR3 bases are TGCAGCGTTGCTGACATGGCCATGAACACTGAAGCTTTCTTT. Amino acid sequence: CSVADMAMNTEAFF.

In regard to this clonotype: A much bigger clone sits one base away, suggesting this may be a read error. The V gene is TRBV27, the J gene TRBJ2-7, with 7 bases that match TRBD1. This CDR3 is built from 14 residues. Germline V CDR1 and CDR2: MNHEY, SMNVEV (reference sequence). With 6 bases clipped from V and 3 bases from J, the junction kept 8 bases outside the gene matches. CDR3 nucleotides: TGTGCCAGCAGCCCAAAGGGACAGTACTACGAGCAGTACTTC. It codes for CASSPKGQYYEQYF.

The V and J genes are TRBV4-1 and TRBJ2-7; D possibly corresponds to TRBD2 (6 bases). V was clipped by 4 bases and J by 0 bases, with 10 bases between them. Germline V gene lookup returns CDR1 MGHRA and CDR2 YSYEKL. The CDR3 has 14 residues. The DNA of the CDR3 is TGCGCCAGCAGCCCGACTAGGTGCTCCTACGAGCAGTACTTC. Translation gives CASSPTRCSYEQYF.

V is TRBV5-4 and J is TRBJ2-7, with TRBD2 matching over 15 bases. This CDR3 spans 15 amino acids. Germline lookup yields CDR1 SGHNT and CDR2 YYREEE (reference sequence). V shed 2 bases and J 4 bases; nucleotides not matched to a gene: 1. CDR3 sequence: CASSFGTSGGYEQYF. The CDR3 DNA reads TGTGCCAGCAGCTTCGGGACTAGCGGGGGGTACGAGCAGTACTTC.

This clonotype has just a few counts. In DNA, the CDR3 is TGTGCCAGCAGCTTAGCCTCCGGGCGAGGAAACACCATATATTTT. It is translated as CASSLASGRGNTIYF. The chain carries TRBV7-9 and TRBJ1-3, with D hard to call. This CDR3 comprises 15 residues. Germline V gives CDR1 SEHNR, CDR2 FQNEAQ (reference sequence). V lost 0 bases and J lost 4, with 10 bases in between.

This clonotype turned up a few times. CDR3 sequence: CASSLRDRVYEQYF. In DNA, the CDR3 is TGTGCCAGCAGCCTCCGGGACAGGGTCTACGAGCAGTACTTC. This chain uses TRBV3-1 with TRBJ2-7, with TRBD1 matching over 9 bases. V shed 4 bases, J shed 3 bases, and the junction held 4 bases outside the gene matches. The length of the CDR3 is 14 residues. Germline values: CDR1 LGHDT, CDR2 YNNKEL (reference sequence).

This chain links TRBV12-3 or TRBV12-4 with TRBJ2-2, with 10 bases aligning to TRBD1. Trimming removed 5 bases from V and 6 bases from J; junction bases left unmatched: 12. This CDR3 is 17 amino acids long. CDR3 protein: CASSRQGAGPYSGELFF. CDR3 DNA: TGTGCCAGCAGTCGACAGGGGGCTGGACCTTACTCCGGGGAGCTGTTTTTT.

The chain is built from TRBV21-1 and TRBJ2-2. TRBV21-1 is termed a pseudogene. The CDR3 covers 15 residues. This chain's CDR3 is CASSQAVSNTGELVF. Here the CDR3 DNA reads TGTGCCAGCAGCCAAGCGGTGTCGAACACCGGGGAGCTGGTTTTT.

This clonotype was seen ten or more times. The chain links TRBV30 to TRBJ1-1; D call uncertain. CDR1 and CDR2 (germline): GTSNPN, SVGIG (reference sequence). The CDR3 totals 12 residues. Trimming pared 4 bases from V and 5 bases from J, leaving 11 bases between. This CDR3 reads CAWNDGGTEAFF. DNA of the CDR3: TGTGCCTGGAACGACGGAGGGACTGAAGCTTTCTTT.

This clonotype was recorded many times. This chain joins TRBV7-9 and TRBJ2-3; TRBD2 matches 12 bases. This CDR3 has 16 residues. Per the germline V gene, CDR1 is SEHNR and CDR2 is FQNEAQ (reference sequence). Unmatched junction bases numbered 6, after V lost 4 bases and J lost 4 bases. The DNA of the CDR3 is TGTGCCAGCAGCTCCCCTAGCGGGGGGGCCCCAGATACGCAGTATTTT. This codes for CASSSPSGGAPDTQYF.

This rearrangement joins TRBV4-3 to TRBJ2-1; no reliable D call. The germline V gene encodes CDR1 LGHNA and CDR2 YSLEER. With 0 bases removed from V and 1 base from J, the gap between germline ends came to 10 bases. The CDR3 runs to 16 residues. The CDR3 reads CASSQDRVPSYNEQFF. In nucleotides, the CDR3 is TGCGCCAGCAGCCAAGATCGCGTCCCGTCCTACAATGAGCAGTTCTTC.

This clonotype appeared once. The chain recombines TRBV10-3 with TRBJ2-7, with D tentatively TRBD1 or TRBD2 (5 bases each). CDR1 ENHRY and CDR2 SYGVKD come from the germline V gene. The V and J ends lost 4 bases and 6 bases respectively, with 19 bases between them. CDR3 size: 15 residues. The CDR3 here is CAISATGAFSLEQYF. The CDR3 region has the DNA TGTGCCATCAGTGCTACCGGGGCGTTTTCCCTCGAGCAGTACTTC.

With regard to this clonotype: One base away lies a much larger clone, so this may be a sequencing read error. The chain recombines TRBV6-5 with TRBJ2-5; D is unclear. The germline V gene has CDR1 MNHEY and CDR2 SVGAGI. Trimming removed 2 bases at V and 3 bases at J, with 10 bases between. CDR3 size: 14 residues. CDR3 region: CASSYVEEKETQYF. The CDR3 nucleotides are TGTGCCAGCAGTTACGTTGAGGAGAAAGAGACCCAGTACTTC.

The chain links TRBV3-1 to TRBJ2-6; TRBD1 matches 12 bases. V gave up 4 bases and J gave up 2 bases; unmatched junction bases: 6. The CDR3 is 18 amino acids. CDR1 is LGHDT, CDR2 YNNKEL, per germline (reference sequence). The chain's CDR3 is CASSRAGTGGAGANVLTF. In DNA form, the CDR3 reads TGTGCCAGCAGCCGAGCTGGGACAGGGGGCGCTGGGGCCAACGTCCTGACTTTC.

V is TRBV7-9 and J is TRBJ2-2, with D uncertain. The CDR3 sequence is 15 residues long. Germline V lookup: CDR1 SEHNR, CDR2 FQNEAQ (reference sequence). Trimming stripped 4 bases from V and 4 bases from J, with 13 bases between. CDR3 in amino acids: CASSYRVSSTGELFF. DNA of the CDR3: TGTGCCAGCAGCTACCGGGTCTCGAGCACCGGGGAGCTGTTTTTT.

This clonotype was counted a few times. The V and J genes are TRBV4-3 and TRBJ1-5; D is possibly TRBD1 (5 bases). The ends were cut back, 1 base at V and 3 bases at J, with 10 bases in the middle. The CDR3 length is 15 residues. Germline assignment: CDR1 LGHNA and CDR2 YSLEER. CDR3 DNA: TGCGCCAGCAGCCAAGGGAGGGGAGCCAATCAGCCCCAGCATTTT. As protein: CASSQGRGANQPQHF.

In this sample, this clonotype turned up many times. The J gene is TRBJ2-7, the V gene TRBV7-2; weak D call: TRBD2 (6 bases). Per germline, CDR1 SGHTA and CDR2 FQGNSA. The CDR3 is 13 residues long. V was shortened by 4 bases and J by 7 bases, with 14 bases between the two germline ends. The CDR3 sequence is CASSSEGAGEQYF. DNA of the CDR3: TGTGCCAGCAGCTCCGAAGGGGCGGGGGAGCAGTACTTC.

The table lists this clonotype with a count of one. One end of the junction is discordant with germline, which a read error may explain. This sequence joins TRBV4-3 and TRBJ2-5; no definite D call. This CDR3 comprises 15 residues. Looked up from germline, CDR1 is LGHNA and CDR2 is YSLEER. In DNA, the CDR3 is TGCGCCAGCAGCCAAGATCAAGGCGACCAAGAGACCCAGTGCTTC. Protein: CASSQDQGDQETQCF.

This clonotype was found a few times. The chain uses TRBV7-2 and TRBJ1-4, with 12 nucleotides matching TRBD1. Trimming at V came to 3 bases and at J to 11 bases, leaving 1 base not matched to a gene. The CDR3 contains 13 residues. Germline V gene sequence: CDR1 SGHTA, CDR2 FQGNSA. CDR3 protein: CASSLGQGAKLFF. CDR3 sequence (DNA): TGTGCCAGCAGCTTGGGACAGGGGGCCAAACTGTTTTTT.